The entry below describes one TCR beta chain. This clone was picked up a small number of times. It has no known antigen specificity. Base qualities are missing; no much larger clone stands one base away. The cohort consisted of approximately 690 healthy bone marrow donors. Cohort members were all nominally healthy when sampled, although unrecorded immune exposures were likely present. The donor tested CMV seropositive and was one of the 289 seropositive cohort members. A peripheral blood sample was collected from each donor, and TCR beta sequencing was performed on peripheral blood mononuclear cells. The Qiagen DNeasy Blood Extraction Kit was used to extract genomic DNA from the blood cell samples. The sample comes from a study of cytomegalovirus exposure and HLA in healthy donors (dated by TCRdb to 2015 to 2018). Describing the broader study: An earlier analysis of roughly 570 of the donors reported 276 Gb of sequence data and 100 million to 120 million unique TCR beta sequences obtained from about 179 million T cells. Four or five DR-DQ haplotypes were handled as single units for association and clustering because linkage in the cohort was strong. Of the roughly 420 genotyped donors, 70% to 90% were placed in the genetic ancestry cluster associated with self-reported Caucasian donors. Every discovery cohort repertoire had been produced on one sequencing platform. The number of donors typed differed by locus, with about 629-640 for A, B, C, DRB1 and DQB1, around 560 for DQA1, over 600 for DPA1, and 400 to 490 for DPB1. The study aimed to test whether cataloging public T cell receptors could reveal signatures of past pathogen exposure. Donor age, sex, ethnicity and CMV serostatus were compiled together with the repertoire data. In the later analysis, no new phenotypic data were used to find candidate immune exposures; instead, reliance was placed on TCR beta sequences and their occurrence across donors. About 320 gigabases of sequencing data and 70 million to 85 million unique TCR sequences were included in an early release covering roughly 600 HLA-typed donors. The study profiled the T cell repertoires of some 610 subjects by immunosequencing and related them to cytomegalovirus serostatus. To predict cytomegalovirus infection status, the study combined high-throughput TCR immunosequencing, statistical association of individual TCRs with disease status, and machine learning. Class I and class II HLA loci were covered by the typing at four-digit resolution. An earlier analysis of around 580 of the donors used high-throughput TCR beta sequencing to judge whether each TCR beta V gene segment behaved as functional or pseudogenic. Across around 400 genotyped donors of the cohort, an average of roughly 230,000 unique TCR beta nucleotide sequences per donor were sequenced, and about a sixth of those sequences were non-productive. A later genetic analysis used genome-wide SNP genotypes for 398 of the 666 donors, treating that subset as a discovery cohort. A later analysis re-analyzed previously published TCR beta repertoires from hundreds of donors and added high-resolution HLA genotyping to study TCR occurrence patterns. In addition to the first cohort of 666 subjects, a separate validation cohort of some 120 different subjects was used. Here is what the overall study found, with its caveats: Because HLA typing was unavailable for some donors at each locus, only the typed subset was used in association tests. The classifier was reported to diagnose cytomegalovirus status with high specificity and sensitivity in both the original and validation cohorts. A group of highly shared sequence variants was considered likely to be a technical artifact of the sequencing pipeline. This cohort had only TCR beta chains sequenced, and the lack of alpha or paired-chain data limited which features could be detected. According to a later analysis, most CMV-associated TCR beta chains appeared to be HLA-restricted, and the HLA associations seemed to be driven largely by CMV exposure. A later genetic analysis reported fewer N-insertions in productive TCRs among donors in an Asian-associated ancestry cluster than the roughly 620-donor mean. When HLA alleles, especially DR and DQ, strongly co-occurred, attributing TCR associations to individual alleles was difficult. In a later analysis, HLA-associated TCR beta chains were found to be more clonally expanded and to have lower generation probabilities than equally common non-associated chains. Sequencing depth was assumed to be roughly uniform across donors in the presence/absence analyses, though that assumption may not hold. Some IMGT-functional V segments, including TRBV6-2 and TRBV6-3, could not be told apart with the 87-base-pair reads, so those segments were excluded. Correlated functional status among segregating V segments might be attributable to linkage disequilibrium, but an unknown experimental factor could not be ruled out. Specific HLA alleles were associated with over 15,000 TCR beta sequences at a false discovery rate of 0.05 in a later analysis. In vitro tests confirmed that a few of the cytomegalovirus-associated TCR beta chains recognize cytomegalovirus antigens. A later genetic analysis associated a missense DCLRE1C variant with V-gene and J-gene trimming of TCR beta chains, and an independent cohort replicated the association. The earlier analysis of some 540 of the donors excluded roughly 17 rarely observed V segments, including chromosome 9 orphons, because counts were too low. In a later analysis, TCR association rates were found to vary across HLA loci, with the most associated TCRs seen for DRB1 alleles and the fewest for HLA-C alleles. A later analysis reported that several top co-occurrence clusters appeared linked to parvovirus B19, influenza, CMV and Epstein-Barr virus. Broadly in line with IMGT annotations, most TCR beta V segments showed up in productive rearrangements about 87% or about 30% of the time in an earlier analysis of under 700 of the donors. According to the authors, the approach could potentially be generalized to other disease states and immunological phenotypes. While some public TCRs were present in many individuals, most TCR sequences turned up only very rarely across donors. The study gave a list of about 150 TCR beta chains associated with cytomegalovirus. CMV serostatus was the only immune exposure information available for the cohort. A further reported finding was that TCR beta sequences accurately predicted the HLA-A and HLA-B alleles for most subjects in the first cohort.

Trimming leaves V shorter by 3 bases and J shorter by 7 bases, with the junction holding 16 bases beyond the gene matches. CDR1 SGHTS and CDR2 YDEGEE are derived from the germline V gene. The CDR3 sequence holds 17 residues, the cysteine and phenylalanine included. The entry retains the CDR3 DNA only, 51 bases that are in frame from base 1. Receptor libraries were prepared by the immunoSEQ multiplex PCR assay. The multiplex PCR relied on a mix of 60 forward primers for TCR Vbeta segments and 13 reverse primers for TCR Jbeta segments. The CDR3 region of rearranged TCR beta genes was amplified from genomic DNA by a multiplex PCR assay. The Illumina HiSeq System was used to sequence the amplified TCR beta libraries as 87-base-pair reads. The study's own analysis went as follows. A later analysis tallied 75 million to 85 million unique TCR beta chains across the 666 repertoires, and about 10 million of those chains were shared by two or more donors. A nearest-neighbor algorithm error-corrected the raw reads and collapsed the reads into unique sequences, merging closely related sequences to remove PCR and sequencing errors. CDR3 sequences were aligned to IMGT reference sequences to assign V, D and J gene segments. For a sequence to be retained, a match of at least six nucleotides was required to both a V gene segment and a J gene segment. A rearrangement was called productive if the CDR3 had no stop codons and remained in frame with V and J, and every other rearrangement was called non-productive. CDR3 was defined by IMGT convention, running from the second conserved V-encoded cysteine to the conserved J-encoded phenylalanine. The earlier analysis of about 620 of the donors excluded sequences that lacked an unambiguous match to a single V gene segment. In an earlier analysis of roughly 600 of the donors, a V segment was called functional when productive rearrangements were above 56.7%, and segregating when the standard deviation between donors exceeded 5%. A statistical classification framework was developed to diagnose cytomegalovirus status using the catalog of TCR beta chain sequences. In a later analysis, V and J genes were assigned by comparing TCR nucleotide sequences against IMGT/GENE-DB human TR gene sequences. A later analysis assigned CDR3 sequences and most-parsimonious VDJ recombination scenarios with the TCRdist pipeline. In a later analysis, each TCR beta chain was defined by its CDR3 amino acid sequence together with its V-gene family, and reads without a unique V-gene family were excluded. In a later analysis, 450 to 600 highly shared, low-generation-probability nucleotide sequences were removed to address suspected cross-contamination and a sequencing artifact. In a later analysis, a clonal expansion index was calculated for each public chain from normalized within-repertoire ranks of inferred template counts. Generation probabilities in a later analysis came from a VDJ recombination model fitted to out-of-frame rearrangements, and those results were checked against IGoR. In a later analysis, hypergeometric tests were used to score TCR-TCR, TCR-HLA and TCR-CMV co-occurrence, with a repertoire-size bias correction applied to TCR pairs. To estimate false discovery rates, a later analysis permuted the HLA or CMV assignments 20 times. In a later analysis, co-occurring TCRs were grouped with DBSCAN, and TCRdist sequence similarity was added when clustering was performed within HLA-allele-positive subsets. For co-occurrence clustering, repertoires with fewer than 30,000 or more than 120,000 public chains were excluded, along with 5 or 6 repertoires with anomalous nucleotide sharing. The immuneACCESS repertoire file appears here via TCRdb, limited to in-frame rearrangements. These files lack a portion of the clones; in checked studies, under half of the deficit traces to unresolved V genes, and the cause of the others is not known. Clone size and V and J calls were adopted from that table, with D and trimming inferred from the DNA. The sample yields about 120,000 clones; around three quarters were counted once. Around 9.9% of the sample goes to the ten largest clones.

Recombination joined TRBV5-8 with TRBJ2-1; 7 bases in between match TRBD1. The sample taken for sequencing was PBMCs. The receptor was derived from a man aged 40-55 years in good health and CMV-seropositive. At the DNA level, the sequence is TGTGCCAGCAGCTGGCAGTTTGACAGGGTAGTGGGTAATGAGCAGTTCTTC. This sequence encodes CASSWQFDRVVGNEQFF.